Below, 3 T cell receptor beta chains from the same sample are listed, as sequenced in a study of a mutant IDH1 vaccine in newly diagnosed glioma. The time point: week 23, last vaccination. Each dose of the vaccine consisted of 300 ug of mutant IDH1 20-mer peptide, with topical imiquimod. These TCRs' antigens remain unknown. Only in-frame clones appear in the TCRdb table, and some are missing; sequencing was by immunoSEQ multiplex PCR. The table shows tens of thousands of clones, with approximately 80% occurring only once. The sample here was PBMCs, taken from a glioma patient whose treatment included an IDH1 peptide vaccine. The receptors originated from a woman aged 18 to 35 with glioma.

The genes are TRBV29-1 and TRBJ2-1, with D perhaps being TRBD1 or TRBD2 (5 bases each). The CDR3 length is 14 residues. From germline, CDR1 is SQVTM and CDR2 ANQGSEA. Trimming pared 8 bases from V and 1 base from J, leaving 15 bases between. CDR3 sequence reads: CSSGGTGSYNEQFF. CDR3 nucleotide sequence: TGCAGCTCTGGTGGGACGGGTTCCTACAATGAGCAGTTCTTC.

This sequence joins TRBV5-1 and TRBJ1-2; weak D call: TRBD1 (5 bases). The CDR3 runs 16 residues. Germline values: CDR1 SGHRS, CDR2 YFSETQ. The ends were cut back, 5 bases at V and 3 bases at J, with 20 bases in the middle. The CDR3 sequence: CASSYNPLQGDYGYTF. CDR3 bases: TGCGCCAGCAGTTATAACCCGCTTCAGGGCGACTATGGCTACACCTTC.

The V call is TRBV28, the J call TRBJ2-7, with TRBD1 identical over 9 bases. Per germline, CDR1 MDHEN and CDR2 SYDVKM. Trimming removed 3 bases from V and 3 bases from J; junction bases left unmatched: 18. The CDR3 is 19 residues long. Here the CDR3 DNA reads TGTGCCAGCAGTTTCTTCGGGACAGGGAGGGCCTCTCGAGGCTACGAGCAGTACTTC. Translated, it gives CASSFFGTGRASRGYEQYF.